Each of the 24 T cell receptor beta chains below was sequenced from the same sample in a study of shared clonotypes between healthy human individuals. Positively selected for CCR7, the CD45RO-negative cells used as naive CD8 cells excluded terminally differentiated effector memory CD45RA+ cells. The method was immunoSEQ multiplex PCR; TCRdb's version includes in-frame clones alone and lacks a portion of them. The sample shows around 2,100,000 clones, about 94% of them seen only once. Sequenced input: naive CD8+ T cells sorted from blood. All receptors derive from a man aged 18 to 35 in good health.

The gene calls are TRBV7-3 and TRBJ2-5; tentatively, D is TRBD1 (7 bases). CDR1 SGHTA and CDR2 FQGTGA come from the germline V gene. The CDR3 consists of 13 residues. Trimming shortened V by 8 bases and J by 5 bases, and 15 bases separated the two germline ends. CDR3 in DNA: TGTGCCAGCGCCCAGGGGGGCGGGGAGACCCAGTACTTC. Its translation is CASAQGGGETQYF. Looking up the rest from reference TRBV7-3 and TRBJ2-5 gives the full variable domain: GAGVSQTPSNKVTEKGKYVELRCDPISGHTALYWYRQSLGQGPEFLIYFQGTGAADDSGLPNDRFFAVRPEGSVSTLKIQRTERGDSAVYLCASAQGGGETQYFGPGTRLLVL.

V usage is TRBV19 and J usage is TRBJ1-6; a weak D match, TRBD1 (6 bases). The CDR3 runs to 17 residues. Per germline, CDR1 LNHDA and CDR2 SQIVND (reference sequence). V lost 2 bases to trimming and J lost 0 bases, with 11 bases between them. CDR3 loop: CASSISQGSSYNSPLHF. As DNA, the CDR3 is TGTGCCAGTAGTATATCGCAGGGGAGCTCCTATAATTCACCCCTCCACTTT.

This clone appeared a single time. The chain carries TRBV4-1 and TRBJ2-1; TRBD1 matches 8 bases. Germline V gene lookup returns CDR1 MGHRA and CDR2 YSYEKL. The CDR3 length is 13 residues. V lost 6 bases and J lost 6; bases outside the gene matches: 4. The CDR3 sequence is CASSHTGGNEQFF. The CDR3 DNA follows: TGCGCCAGCAGTCATACAGGGGGCAATGAGCAGTTCTTC.

The chain links TRBV6-6 to TRBJ2-7; D is undetermined. Trimming left V 4 bases short and J 2 bases short, with 6 bases between. Per the germline V gene, CDR1 is MNHNY and CDR2 is SVGAGI (reference sequence). This CDR3 has 12 residues. The CDR3 sequence is CASSFNTYEQYF. The CDR3 coding sequence is TGTGCCAGCAGTTTTAACACCTACGAGCAGTACTTC.

The chain joins TRBV6-4 to TRBJ2-5; D is possibly TRBD2 (7 bases). Germline V gives CDR1 MRHNA, CDR2 SNTAGT. The V and J ends lost 6 bases and 2 bases respectively, with 28 bases between them. The CDR3 covers 19 residues. DNA for the CDR3: TGTGCCAGCAGAGACGGCCGCGGGGGCGATCCGGGAATACAAGAGACCCAGTACTTC. Protein: CASRDGRGGDPGIQETQYF.

A note on this clone: Distinct nucleotide sequences in the sample also encode this CDR3. This chain links TRBV27 with TRBJ2-5; possible D gene TRBD1, 5 bases. CDR1 is MNHEY and CDR2 is SMNVEV in the germline V gene (reference sequence). V dropped 3 bases and J dropped 3 bases, with 8 bases sitting between them. This CDR3 has 13 residues. This chain's CDR3 is CASSFLREETQYF. The DNA for the CDR3 is TGTGCCAGCAGTTTCCTCAGGGAAGAGACCCAGTACTTC.

This chain joins TRBV2 and TRBJ1-2, with TRBD1 as a possible D gene (5 bases). The CDR3 runs to 13 residues. Trimming pared 7 bases from V and 4 bases from J, leaving 13 bases between. Germline V lookup: CDR1 SNHLY, CDR2 FYNNEI. CDR3 nucleotides: TGTGCCAGCACCATGACAGACATCTATGGCTACACCTTC. This codes for CASTMTDIYGYTF.

This rearrangement joins TRBV9 to TRBJ2-7, with D perhaps matching TRBD1 (6 bases). Germline-derived CDR1 and CDR2 are SGDLS and YYNGEE. Trimming cost V 0 bases and J 3 bases, with 13 bases left between them. The CDR3 extends over 15 amino acids. CDR3 sequence (DNA): TGTGCCAGCAGCGTAGCTCCCGGACAGAACTACGAGCAGTACTTC. Translation gives CASSVAPGQNYEQYF.

V usage is TRBV28 and J usage is TRBJ1-1; 9 nucleotides agree with TRBD1. The CDR3 has 17 amino acids. V was clipped by 2 bases and J by 0 bases; unmatched bases: 7. The V gene's germline CDR1 is MDHEN and CDR2 SYDVKM. The CDR3, as DNA: TGTGCCAGCAGTTTACCACAGGGGGCGCAATTGAACACTGAAGCTTTCTTT. Its translation: CASSLPQGAQLNTEAFF.

J is TRBJ2-3 and V is TRBV11-2; D is perhaps TRBD2 (5 bases). V was shortened by 4 bases and J by 0 bases, with 20 bases between the two germline ends. This CDR3 is built from 18 residues. CDR1 is SGHAT, CDR2 FQNNGV, per germline. The CDR3, as DNA: TGTGCCAGCAGCTCCTCCGTCTGGCGGACTCGTAGCACAGATACGCAGTATTTT. It is translated as CASSSSVWRTRSTDTQYF.

Only one count was recorded for this clone. The rearrangement uses TRBV7-9 and TRBJ2-1; TRBD1 matches at 9 bases. The CDR3 has 14 residues. Trimming at V came to 5 bases and at J to 4 bases, leaving 3 bases not matched to a gene. Germline V gives CDR1 SEHNR, CDR2 FQNEAQ (reference sequence). The CDR3 nucleotides are TGTGCCAGCAGCGCCGGGACAGGGTACAATGAGCAGTTCTTC. Its translation is CASSAGTGYNEQFF.

V usage is TRBV7-8 and J usage is TRBJ2-1, with 12 bases identical to TRBD2. The V and J ends lost 3 bases and 4 bases, in that order; junction bases with no gene match: 7. Germline V CDR1 and CDR2: SGHVS, FQNEAQ. The CDR3 sequence is 17 residues long. The CDR3, as DNA: TGTGCCAGCAGCTTCGGGCTAGCGGGAGGGAAATACAATGAGCAGTTCTTC. As protein: CASSFGLAGGKYNEQFF.

The V gene is TRBV27, the J gene TRBJ1-2; possible D gene TRBD1, 5 bases. The CDR3 covers 15 residues. The germline gives CDR1 MNHEY, CDR2 SMNVEV (reference sequence). The V and J ends lost 2 bases and 0 bases respectively, with 10 bases between them. CDR3 sequence (DNA): TGTGCCAGCAGTTTAAAGGCAGGGCCTAACTATGGCTACACCTTC. Protein product: CASSLKAGPNYGYTF.

The chain has TRBV6-5 and TRBJ1-6; D call uncertain. This CDR3 has 13 amino acids. The V gene's germline CDR1 is MNHEY and CDR2 SVGAGI. Trimming cost V 5 bases and J 7 bases, with 9 bases left between them. DNA of the CDR3: TGTGCCAGCAGTCTTGGGAGCAATTCACCCCTCCACTTT. Encoded protein: CASSLGSNSPLHF.

The V and J genes are TRBV28 and TRBJ1-1; 9 bases are shared with TRBD1. The CDR3 is 15 residues long. Per germline, CDR1 MDHEN and CDR2 SYDVKM. The trim removed 5 bases at V and 5 bases at J, leaving 9 bases unmatched. CDR3 region: CASSTGTGRGTEAFF. CDR3 nucleotide sequence: TGTGCCAGCAGTACAGGGACAGGGAGAGGGACTGAAGCTTTCTTT.

The V and J genes are TRBV27 and TRBJ1-1; D gene unclear. The germline V gene encodes CDR1 MNHEY and CDR2 SMNVEV (reference sequence). The CDR3 length is 11 residues. Trimming removed 7 bases from V and 8 bases from J, with 11 bases in between. CDR3 loop: CASIFREEAFF. CDR3 nucleotides: TGTGCCAGCATCTTTCGGGAAGAAGCTTTCTTT.

The chain recombines TRBV27 with TRBJ2-5, with TRBD1 as a possible D gene (6 bases). The CDR3 runs 14 residues. The germline gives CDR1 MNHEY, CDR2 SMNVEV (reference sequence). V lost 3 bases to trimming and J lost 5 bases, with 13 bases between them. The CDR3 coding sequence is TGTGCCAGCAGTTTCTCAGGGGTTTACGAGACCCAGTACTTC. Amino acids: CASSFSGVYETQYF.

This clone was seen once. V gene TRBV4-3 combines with J gene TRBJ2-2, with D tentatively TRBD1 (5 bases). This CDR3 contains 15 residues. Between the trimmed V and J ends, which lost 1 base and 0 bases, there was a span of 6 bases. Germline CDR1 LGHNA, CDR2 YSLEER. This chain's CDR3 is CASSQGQSNTGELFF. CDR3 DNA sequence: TGCGCCAGCAGCCAAGGACAGTCGAACACCGGGGAGCTGTTTTTT.

The chain recombines TRBV10-3 with TRBJ2-2, with 11 bases lining up with TRBD1. The ends lost 9 bases at V and 7 bases at J; junction bases unmatched: 7. Germline V gene lookup returns CDR1 ENHRY and CDR2 SYGVKD. This CDR3 spans 14 amino acids. As DNA, the CDR3 is TGTGCCATGGGGACAGGGGGAGTTAGCGGGGAGCTGTTTTTT. Protein sequence: CAMGTGGVSGELFF.

J is TRBJ2-6 and V is TRBV28; D is uncertain. V shed 4 bases and J shed 4 bases, with 8 bases lying between them. Germline CDR1 MDHEN, CDR2 SYDVKM. This CDR3 is 14 amino acids long. The CDR3, as DNA: TGTGCCAGCAGTTCGCCATTCGGGGCCAACGTCCTGACTTTC. Amino acid sequence: CASSSPFGANVLTF.

V usage is TRBV4-1 and J usage is TRBJ2-7, with D unclear. Deletions cut 1 base from V and 2 bases from J, with 9 bases between. This CDR3 has 14 residues. Germline V CDR1 and CDR2: MGHRA, YSYEKL. CDR3 coding DNA: TGCGCCAGCAGCCAAGGACCGGAAGCCTACGAGCAGTACTTC. Encoded protein: CASSQGPEAYEQYF.

The rearrangement joins TRBV4-3 to TRBJ2-7; D may be TRBD1 or TRBD2 (5 bases each). Trimming took 4 bases from V and 5 from J, leaving 15 bases between them. The germline V gene encodes CDR1 LGHNA and CDR2 YSLEER. The CDR3 loop spans 14 amino acids. CDR3 sequence: CASSLLGRDHEQYF. CDR3 DNA sequence: TGCGCCAGCAGCCTTTTGGGACGGGACCACGAGCAGTACTTC.

V gene TRBV4-3 combines with J gene TRBJ2-2; the match to TRBD1 covers 8 bases. Trimming cost V 1 base and J 8 bases; bases outside gene matches: 12. Germline values: CDR1 LGHNA, CDR2 YSLEER. CDR3 length: 17 residues. The CDR3 DNA sequence: TGCGCCAGCAGCCAAGCTCCTCCAGGGGGCGAAGGGGGGGAGCTGTTTTTT. This translates into CASSQAPPGGEGGELFF.

The chain employs TRBV6-1 and TRBJ2-7; D perhaps matches TRBD1 (6 bases). CDR1 and CDR2 from the germline V gene are MNHNS and SASEGT. The CDR3 length is 14 residues. V dropped 1 base and J dropped 6 bases, with 13 bases sitting between them. The CDR3 region has the DNA TGTGCCAGCAGTGAAGGGACAGAGGTACGCGAGCAGTACTTC. Translating it yields CASSEGTEVREQYF.